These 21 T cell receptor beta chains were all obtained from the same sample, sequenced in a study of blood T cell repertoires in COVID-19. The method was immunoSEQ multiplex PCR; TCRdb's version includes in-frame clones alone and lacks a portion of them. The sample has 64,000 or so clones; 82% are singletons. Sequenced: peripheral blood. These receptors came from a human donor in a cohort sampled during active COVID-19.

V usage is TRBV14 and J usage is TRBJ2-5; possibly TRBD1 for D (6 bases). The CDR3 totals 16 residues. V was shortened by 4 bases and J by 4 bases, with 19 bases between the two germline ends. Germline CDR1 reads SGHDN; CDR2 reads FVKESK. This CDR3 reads CASSPGNRAVVETQYF. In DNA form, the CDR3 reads TGTGCCAGCAGCCCCGGCAACAGGGCCGTCGTAGAGACCCAGTACTTC.

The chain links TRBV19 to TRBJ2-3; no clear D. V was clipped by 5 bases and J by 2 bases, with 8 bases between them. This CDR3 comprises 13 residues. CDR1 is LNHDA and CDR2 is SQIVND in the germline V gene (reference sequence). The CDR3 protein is CASSPRYTDTQYF. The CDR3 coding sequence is TGTGCCAGTAGTCCCCGGTACACAGATACGCAGTATTTT.

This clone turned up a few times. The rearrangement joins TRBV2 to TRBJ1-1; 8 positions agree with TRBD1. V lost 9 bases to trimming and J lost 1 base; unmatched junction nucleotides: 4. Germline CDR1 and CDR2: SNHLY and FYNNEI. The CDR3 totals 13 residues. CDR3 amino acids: CARSGTGNTEAFF. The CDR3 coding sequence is TGTGCCAGGTCCGGGACAGGGAACACTGAAGCTTTCTTT.

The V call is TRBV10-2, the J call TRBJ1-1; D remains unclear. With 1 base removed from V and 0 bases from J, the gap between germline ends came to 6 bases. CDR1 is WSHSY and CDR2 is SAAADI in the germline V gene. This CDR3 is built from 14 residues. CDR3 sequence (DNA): TGCGCCAGCAGTGAGTACTTTATGAACACTGAAGCTTTCTTT. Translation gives CASSEYFMNTEAFF.

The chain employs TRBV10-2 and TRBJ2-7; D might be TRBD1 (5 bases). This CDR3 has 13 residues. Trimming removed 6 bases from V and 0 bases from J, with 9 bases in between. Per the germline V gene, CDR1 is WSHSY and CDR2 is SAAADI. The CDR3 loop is CASRQAHSYEQYV. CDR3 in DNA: TGCGCCAGCAGACAGGCCCACTCCTACGAGCAGTACGTC.

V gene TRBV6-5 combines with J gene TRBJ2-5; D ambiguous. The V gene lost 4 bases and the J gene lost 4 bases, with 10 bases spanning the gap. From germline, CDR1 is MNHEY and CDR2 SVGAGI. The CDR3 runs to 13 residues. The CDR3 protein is CASSFRDGETQYF. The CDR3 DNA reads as TGTGCCAGCAGTTTTCGAGATGGAGAGACCCAGTACTTC.

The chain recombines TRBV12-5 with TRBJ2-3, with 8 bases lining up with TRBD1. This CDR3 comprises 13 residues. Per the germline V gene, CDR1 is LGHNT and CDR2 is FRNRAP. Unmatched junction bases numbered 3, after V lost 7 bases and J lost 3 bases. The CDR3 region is CASVGDRTDTQYF. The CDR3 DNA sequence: TGTGCTAGTGTAGGGGACAGGACAGATACGCAGTATTTT.

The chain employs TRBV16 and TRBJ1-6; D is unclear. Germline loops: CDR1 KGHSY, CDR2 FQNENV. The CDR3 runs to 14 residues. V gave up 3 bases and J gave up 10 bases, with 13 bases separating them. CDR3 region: CASSHPILWSPLHF. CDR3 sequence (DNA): TGTGCCAGCAGCCATCCCATACTTTGGTCACCCCTCCACTTT.

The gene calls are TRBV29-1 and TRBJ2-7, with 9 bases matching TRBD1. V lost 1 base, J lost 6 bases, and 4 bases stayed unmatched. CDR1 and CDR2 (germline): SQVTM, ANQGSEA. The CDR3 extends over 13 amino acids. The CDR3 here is CSVEGGQGSEQYF. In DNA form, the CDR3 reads TGCAGCGTTGAAGGGGGACAGGGATCCGAGCAGTACTTC.

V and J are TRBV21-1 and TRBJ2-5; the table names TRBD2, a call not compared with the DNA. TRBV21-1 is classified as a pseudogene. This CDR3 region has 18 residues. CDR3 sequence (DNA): TGTGCCAGCAGCAATGAGGGCCTTCGGCGGGATCGGCGGGAGACCCAGTACTTC. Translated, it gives CASSNEGLRRDRRETQYF.

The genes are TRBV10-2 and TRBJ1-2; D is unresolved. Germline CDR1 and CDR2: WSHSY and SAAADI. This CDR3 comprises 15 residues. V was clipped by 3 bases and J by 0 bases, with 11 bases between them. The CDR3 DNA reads TGCGCCAGCAGTGATAGGAGGGAATCTAACTATGGCTACACCTTC. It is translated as CASSDRRESNYGYTF.

The CDR3 loop is CASRPTGRYNEQFF. In nucleotides, the CDR3 is TGCGCCAGCAGACCGACAGGGCGCTACAATGAGCAGTTCTTC. This chain connects TRBV5-1 to TRBJ2-1, with 7 positions matching TRBD1. Trimming cost V 5 bases and J 3 bases; bases outside gene matches: 5. Germline V CDR1 and CDR2: SGHRS, YFSETQ. The CDR3 runs to 14 residues. The complete variable domain, with remaining parts taken from reference TRBV5-1 and TRBJ2-1, reads KAGVTQTPRYLIKTRGQQVTLSCSPISGHRSVSWYQQTPGQGLQFLFEYFSETQRNKGNFPGRFSGRQFSNSRSEMNVSTLELGDSALYLCASRPTGRYNEQFFGPGTRLTVL.

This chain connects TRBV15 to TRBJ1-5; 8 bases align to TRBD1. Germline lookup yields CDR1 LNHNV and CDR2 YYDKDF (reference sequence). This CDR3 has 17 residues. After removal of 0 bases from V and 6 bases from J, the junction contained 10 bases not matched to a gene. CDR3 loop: CATSRESLGQGSQPQHF. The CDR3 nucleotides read TGTGCCACCAGCAGAGAGTCCCTCGGACAGGGCAGTCAGCCCCAGCATTTT.

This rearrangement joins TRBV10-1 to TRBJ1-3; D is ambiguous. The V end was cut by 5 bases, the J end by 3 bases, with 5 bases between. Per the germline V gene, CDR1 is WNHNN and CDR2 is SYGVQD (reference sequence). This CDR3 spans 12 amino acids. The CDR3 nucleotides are TGCGCCAGCAGTAACTTTGGAAACACCATATATTTT. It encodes CASSNFGNTIYF.

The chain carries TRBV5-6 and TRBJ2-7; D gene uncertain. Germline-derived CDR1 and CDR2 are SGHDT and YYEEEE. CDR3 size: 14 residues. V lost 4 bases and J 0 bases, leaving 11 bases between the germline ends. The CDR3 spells CASSLTESSYEQYF. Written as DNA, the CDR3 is TGTGCCAGCAGCCTAACAGAGAGCTCCTACGAGCAGTACTTC.

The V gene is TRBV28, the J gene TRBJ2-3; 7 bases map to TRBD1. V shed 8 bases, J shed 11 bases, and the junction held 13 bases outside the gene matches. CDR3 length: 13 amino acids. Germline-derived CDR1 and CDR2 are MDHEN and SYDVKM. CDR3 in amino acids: CASYEEPGQKQYF. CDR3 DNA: TGTGCCAGCTATGAAGAGCCGGGACAGAAGCAGTATTTT.

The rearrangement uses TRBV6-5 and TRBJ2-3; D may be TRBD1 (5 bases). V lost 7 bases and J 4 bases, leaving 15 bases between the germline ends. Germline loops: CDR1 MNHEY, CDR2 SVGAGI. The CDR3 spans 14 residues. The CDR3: CASTLSAQADTQYF. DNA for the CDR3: TGTGCCAGCACCTTATCGGCACAGGCAGATACGCAGTATTTT.

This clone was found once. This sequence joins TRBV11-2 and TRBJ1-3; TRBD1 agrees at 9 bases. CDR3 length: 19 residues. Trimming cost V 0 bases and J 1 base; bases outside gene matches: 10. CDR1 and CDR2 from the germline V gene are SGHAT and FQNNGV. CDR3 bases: TGTGCCAGCAGCTTAGAGGCCGGGACAGGGCGTTGGTCTGGAAACACCATATATTTT. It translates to CASSLEAGTGRWSGNTIYF.

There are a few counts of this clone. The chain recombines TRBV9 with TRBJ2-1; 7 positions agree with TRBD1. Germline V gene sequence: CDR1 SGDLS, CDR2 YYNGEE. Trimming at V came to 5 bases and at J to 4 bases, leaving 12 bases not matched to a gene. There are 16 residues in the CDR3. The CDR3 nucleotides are TGTGCCAGCAGTTTGAACAGGGGCGTGGGGTACAATGAGCAGTTCTTC. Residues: CASSLNRGVGYNEQFF.

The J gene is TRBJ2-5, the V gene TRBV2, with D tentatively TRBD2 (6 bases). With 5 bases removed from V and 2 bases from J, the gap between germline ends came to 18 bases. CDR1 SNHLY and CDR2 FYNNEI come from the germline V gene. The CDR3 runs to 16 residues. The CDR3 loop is CASSSGRERHQETQYF. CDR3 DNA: TGTGCCAGCAGTTCAGGCCGGGAGCGGCATCAAGAGACCCAGTACTTC. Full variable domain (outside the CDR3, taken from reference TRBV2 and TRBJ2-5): EPEVTQTPSHQVTQMGQEVILRCVPISNHLYFYWYRQILGQKVEFLVSFYNNEISEKSEIFDDQFSVERPDGSNFTLKIRSTKLEDSAMYFCASSSGRERHQETQYFGPGTRLLVL.

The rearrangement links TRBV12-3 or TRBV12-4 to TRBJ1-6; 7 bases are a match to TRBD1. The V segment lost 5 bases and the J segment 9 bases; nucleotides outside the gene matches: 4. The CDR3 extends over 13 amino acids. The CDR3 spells CASSTTGPSPLHF. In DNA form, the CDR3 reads TGTGCCAGCAGTACGACAGGGCCTTCACCCCTCCACTTT.